What follows is one T cell receptor (beta chain) and its context. These data originate in a study of blood T cell repertoires in COVID-19. Background on the study: Samples representing acute and convalescent COVID-19 were sourced from the United States, Italy and Spain. Nucleic acid was either cDNA or gDNA, and it came from T cells, B-cell-depleted T cells, or PBMCs.

The CDR3 has 14 amino acids. With 2 bases removed from V and 10 bases from J, the gap between germline ends came to 15 bases. Authors' analysis steps: Amplification with reference gene primers provided the estimates of nucleated cell counts. TCRdb's copy holds only in-frame clones and misses some; the assay was immunoSEQ multiplex PCR. The V and J calls and the clone size are those of that table, but D and trimming were determined from the DNA. The data show some 200,000 clones, with approximately 80% seen just once and roughly 8.6% held by the top ten. J is TRBJ2-1 and V is TRBV6-7; no clear D gene. TRBV6-7 is flagged as an ORF with uncertain function. The sequence was collected from a woman aged 50 to 65 with active or convalescent COVID-19. Material: peripheral blood. The CDR3: CASSYPYSTHEQFF. CDR3 nucleotide sequence: TGTGCCAGCAGTTACCCCTACTCTACCCACGAGCAGTTCTTC.